This TCR beta chain originates from a study of memory CD4+ T cells and cytomegalovirus serostatus. Across the whole study: Of the healthy Belgian adults, 9 were CMV seropositive and 20 to 25 seronegative. The study's findings and limits: Suggested: most of the CMV-linked TCR signature lies in CD4+ memory cells. Repertoires predicted CMV serostatus with median bootstrapped AUC of approximately 0.94.

Points on this clone: Antigen: not known.

Some clones are missing from TCRdb's copy, which holds only in-frame ones; the method was immunoSEQ multiplex PCR. The sample shows around 50,000 clones, around 74% of them seen only once. CDR1 is ENHRY and CDR2 is SYGVKD in the germline V gene. V lost 6 bases, J lost 7 bases, and 16 bases lay in between. The CDR3 consists of 15 residues. The sort gate was single viable CD3+CD4+CD8-CD45RO+ cells for memory CD4+ T cells. This receptor was taken from an adult in good health and CMV-seropositive. This rearrangement joins TRBV10-3 to TRBJ1-6; possibly TRBD1 for D (5 bases). The sample taken for sequencing was memory CD4+ T cells from blood. The CDR3 nucleotides read TGTGCCATCAGGAGTGGAGGGGCCAGGAATTCACCCCTCCACTTT. Its translation: CAIRSGGARNSPLHF.